The clone carrying this T cell receptor beta chain turned up a few times. Antigen unknown. A second PCR of roughly 7 to 11 cycles used a sample-barcoded 5' primer and a J-beta primer mix. TCRdb processed the 5' RACE reads anew with MiXCR; each CDR3 protein has one entry. The table lists roughly 1,300,000 distinct CDR3 sequences, approximately 59% of them singletons, with about 6.3% in the top ten. Total RNA extraction produced at least 6 micrograms (per sample) for the study. This sample was taken from a study of blood T cells in healthy people across ages. Findings of the study overall: Donors of long life had a larger count of naive CD4+ cells and greater diversity than aged donors. Across the age range, TCR beta diversity per million T cells fell in a roughly linear way. The CMV status of each donor remained undetermined, and this could have confounded shifts in expanded clonotypes.

J was trimmed by 0 bases and V by 4 bases; bases with no gene match: 6. CDR3 length: 15 amino acids. Germline CDR1 and CDR2: SQVTM and ANQGSEA. The sequence came from a man younger than 30 in good health. Sequenced sample: blood. This chain uses TRBV29-1 with TRBJ2-3; 8 nucleotides agree with TRBD2. The CDR3 coding sequence is TGCAGCGTTGCATTAGCGGGATTTAGCACAGATACGCAGTATTTT. It is translated as CSVALAGFSTDTQYF.